Following are 30 T cell receptor beta chains from one sample sequenced in a study of T cells in Graves' hyperthyroidism and ophthalmopathy. The TCR beta CDR3 regions underwent amplification using RNA transcripts as the source. First-round RT-PCR with HTBI primers amplified the TCR CDR3 region. MiXCR, applied by TCRdb to the multiplex PCR reads, yields one record per CDR3 protein. The sample carries a few hundred thousand distinct CDR3 sequences, around 18% recorded once. The sample consisted of blood. The origin of the receptors is a middle-aged man with Graves' hyperthyroidism.

This clonotype was seen many times. The rearrangement links TRBV24-1 to TRBJ2-1; no clear D gene. This CDR3 has 16 amino acids. Germline assignment: CDR1 KGHDR and CDR2 SFDVKD. Trimming removed 5 bases at V and 1 base at J, with 14 bases between. The CDR3 region is CATSGQVGSSYNEQFF. CDR3 coding DNA: TGTGCCACCAGTGGGCAAGTAGGGTCGTCCTACAATGAGCAGTTCTTC.

This clonotype occurred many times. V is TRBV2 and J is TRBJ2-2; D perhaps matches TRBD2 (6 bases). Per the germline V gene, CDR1 is SNHLY and CDR2 is FYNNEI. The CDR3 has 14 residues. Trimming removed 1 base at V and 13 bases at J, with 16 bases between. In nucleotides, the CDR3 is TGTGCCAGCAGTGAAGATTCGCCGGGAGCTAGGCTGTTTTTT. As protein: CASSEDSPGARLFF.

This clonotype was seen many times. J is TRBJ2-7 and V is TRBV28; 8 positions agree with TRBD2. CDR3 size: 17 residues. V shed 2 bases and J 3 bases; nucleotides not matched to a gene: 12. Germline lookup yields CDR1 MDHEN and CDR2 SYDVKM. The chain's CDR3 is CASSLTIPGLGNYEQYF. As DNA, the CDR3 is TGTGCCAGCAGTTTAACTATCCCGGGACTAGGGAACTACGAGCAGTACTTC. The variable domain in full, with the rest retrieved from reference TRBV28 and TRBJ2-7, is DVKVTQSSRYLVKRTGEKVFLECVQDMDHENMFWYRQDPGLGLRLIYFSYDVKMKEKGDIPEGYSVSREKKERFSLILESASTNQTSMYLCASSLTIPGLGNYEQYFGPGTRLTVT.

The table lists this clonotype with many counts. The V call is TRBV9, the J call TRBJ1-5; no clear D gene. CDR3 length: 15 residues. The V and J ends lost 0 bases and 0 bases respectively, with 7 bases between them. Germline CDR1 and CDR2: SGDLS and YYNGEE. The chain's CDR3 is CASSVAAVSNQPQHF. Written as DNA, the CDR3 is TGTGCCAGCAGCGTAGCGGCAGTTAGCAATCAGCCCCAGCATTTT.

This clonotype was seen at least ten times. The rearrangement joins TRBV28 to TRBJ1-5; 8 bases match TRBD1. The CDR3 is 15 residues long. Unmatched junction bases numbered 4, after V lost 6 bases and J lost 0 bases. Germline-derived CDR1 and CDR2 are MDHEN and SYDVKM. CDR3 nucleotides: TGTGCCAGCAGCGGACAGGGCTTTAGCAATCAGCCCCAGCATTTT. It encodes CASSGQGFSNQPQHF.

This clonotype was observed at least ten times. This chain connects TRBV4-2 to TRBJ1-1, with D possibly matching TRBD1 (6 bases). Trimming shortened V by 1 base and J by 7 bases, and 13 bases separated the two germline ends. Germline CDR1 LGHNA, CDR2 YNFKEQ. The CDR3 has 14 amino acids. In DNA form, the CDR3 reads TGTGCCAGCAGCCAAGTCTCAGGGGTGATTGAAGCTTTCTTT. This sequence encodes CASSQVSGVIEAFF.

This clonotype came up many times. The J gene is TRBJ2-2, the V gene TRBV7-2, with 8 bases that match TRBD1. CDR1 and CDR2 from the germline V gene are SGHTA and FQGNSA. CDR3 length: 16 residues. V lost 5 bases to trimming and J lost 4 bases; unmatched junction nucleotides: 9. The CDR3 sequence: CASSARGHVFTGELFF. In DNA form, the CDR3 reads TGTGCCAGCAGCGCCAGGGGGCATGTATTCACCGGGGAGCTGTTTTTT.

The chain couples TRBV25-1 to TRBJ2-5, with TRBD2 identical over 15 bases. V shed 2 bases, J shed 5 bases, and the junction held 9 bases outside the gene matches. In germline, CDR1 is MGHDK, CDR2 SYGVNS. CDR3 length: 18 residues. DNA of the CDR3: TGTGCCAGCAGTGAAAGAGGACGCGGACTAGCGGGAGGGGAGACCCAGTACTTC. Amino acid sequence: CASSERGRGLAGGETQYF.

A few counts support this clonotype. The genes are TRBV4-1 and TRBJ2-7, with D unclear. V lost 0 bases to trimming and J lost 6 bases, with 12 bases between them. The CDR3 is made up of 14 amino acids. From germline, CDR1 is MGHRA and CDR2 YSYEKL. The CDR3 DNA sequence: TGCGCCAGCAGCCAAGAAATATCGGGTCCCGAGCAGTACTTC. Protein product: CASSQEISGPEQYF.

This clonotype was counted ten times or more. The chain recombines TRBV7-9 with TRBJ1-6; D is unclear. The germline gives CDR1 SEHNR, CDR2 FQNEAQ (reference sequence). The CDR3 length is 12 residues. With 5 bases removed from V and 12 bases from J, the gap between germline ends came to 11 bases. CDR3 DNA sequence: TGTGCCAGCAGCCTACCGGCGGGACCCCTCCACTTT. Its protein product is CASSLPAGPLHF.

This chain's CDR3 is CASSPGQAPGSPLHF. The DNA for the CDR3 is TGTGCCAGCAGCCCTGGACAGGCACCAGGATCACCCCTCCACTTT. The rearrangement uses TRBV7-9 and TRBJ1-6, with 7 bases that match TRBD1. The CDR3 is 15 residues long. Germline V gives CDR1 SEHNR, CDR2 FQNEAQ (reference sequence). J lost 10 bases, V lost 5 bases, and 11 bases had no gene match. Together with reference TRBV7-9 and TRBJ1-6, the CDR3 gives the full variable domain: DTGVSQNPRHKITKRGQNVTFRCDPISEHNRLYWYRQTLGQGPEFLTYFQNEAQLEKSRLLSDRFSAERPKGSFSTLEIQRTEQGDSAMYLCASSPGQAPGSPLHFGNGTRLTVT.

This clonotype was seen ten or more times. V and J are TRBV6-1 and TRBJ1-2, with no clear D. Germline V gene sequence: CDR1 MNHNS, CDR2 SASEGT. The CDR3 is made up of 14 amino acids. The ends were cut back, 5 bases at V and 7 bases at J, with 17 bases in the middle. As DNA, the CDR3 is TGTGCCAGCAGTACTGTACGACAAGGTGGTGGCTACACCTTC. It specifies CASSTVRQGGGYTF.

The rearrangement links TRBV5-1 to TRBJ2-7; weak D call: TRBD1 (7 bases). Germline CDR1 reads SGHRS; CDR2 reads YFSETQ. This CDR3 comprises 13 residues. Trimming stripped 4 bases from V and 3 bases from J, with 11 bases between. In DNA form, the CDR3 reads TGCGCCAGCAGCGCGGGACAGAACTACGAGCAGTACTTC. It codes for CASSAGQNYEQYF.

This clonotype has at least ten counts. This chain connects TRBV7-9 to TRBJ2-1, with a possible D match to TRBD1 (6 bases). V lost 4 bases to trimming and J lost 5 bases, with 15 bases between them. The CDR3 extends over 15 amino acids. CDR1 SEHNR and CDR2 FQNEAQ come from the germline V gene (reference sequence). CDR3 protein: CASSSTGLSNNEQFF. As DNA, the CDR3 is TGTGCCAGCAGCTCAACAGGGCTGAGTAACAATGAGCAGTTCTTC.

This clonotype was counted ten times or more. This chain connects TRBV6-5 to TRBJ2-2; no definite D call. The CDR3 loop spans 14 amino acids. Trimming left V 2 bases short and J 1 base short, with 5 bases between. The germline CDR1 and CDR2 sequences are MNHEY and SVGAGI. The CDR3: CASSYELNTGELFF. The CDR3, as DNA: TGTGCCAGCAGTTACGAGTTGAACACCGGGGAGCTGTTTTTT.

Note on this clonotype: This may arise from a read error, as a much more abundant clone is one base away. The chain couples TRBV7-6 to TRBJ1-1, with 12 bases fitting TRBD1. V lost 5 bases, J lost 8 bases, and 6 bases stayed unmatched. CDR1 is SGHVS and CDR2 is FNYEAQ in the germline V gene. The CDR3 totals 14 residues. CDR3 sequence: CASSAGQGAAEAFF. The CDR3 DNA sequence: TGTGCCAGCAGCGCGGGACAGGGGGCGGCGGAAGCTTTCTTT.

This clonotype was counted many times. V is TRBV28 and J is TRBJ1-2, with D perhaps matching TRBD1 (5 bases). The CDR3 runs to 14 residues. Germline lookup yields CDR1 MDHEN and CDR2 SYDVKM. V was pared by 5 bases and J by 8 bases, with 18 bases between. The CDR3 sequence: CASSPPGPRDGYTF. CDR3 coding DNA: TGTGCCAGCAGTCCCCCCGGGCCAAGGGACGGCTACACCTTC.

This clonotype was counted a few times. The chain employs TRBV5-6 and TRBJ2-7; D is undetermined. This CDR3 is 14 amino acids long. Trimming removed 1 base from V and 5 bases from J, with 13 bases in between. Germline CDR1 reads SGHDT; CDR2 reads YYEEEE. The CDR3 sequence is CASSLRRGIHEQYF. Here the CDR3 DNA reads TGTGCCAGCAGCTTGCGACGTGGGATCCACGAGCAGTACTTC.

The chain joins TRBV27 to TRBJ2-1; possible D gene TRBD1, 5 bases. CDR3 length: 14 residues. The germline CDR1 and CDR2 sequences are MNHEY and SMNVEV (reference sequence). V gave up 6 bases and J gave up 10 bases, with 19 bases separating them. CDR3 residues: CASRWQGRLNEQFF. Here the CDR3 DNA reads TGTGCCAGCAGGTGGCAGGGTAGGTTGAACGAGCAGTTCTTC.

This rearrangement joins TRBV20-1 to TRBJ2-3; 12 nucleotides agree with TRBD2. Trimming cost V 3 bases and J 4 bases; bases outside gene matches: 8. CDR3 size: 16 residues. Germline V gene lookup returns CDR1 DFQATT and CDR2 SNEGSKA (reference sequence). CDR3 region: CSARRASGGASDTQYF. CDR3 DNA: TGCAGTGCTAGGAGAGCTAGCGGGGGGGCGTCAGATACGCAGTATTTT.

V usage is TRBV29-1 and J usage is TRBJ1-2; 8 nucleotides agree with TRBD1. The trim removed 7 bases at V and 7 bases at J, leaving 5 bases unmatched. The CDR3 runs to 11 residues. Germline-derived CDR1 and CDR2 are SQVTM and ANQGSEA. The CDR3: CSAKTGAGYTF. The CDR3 nucleotides read TGCAGCGCTAAGACAGGGGCTGGCTACACCTTC.

This clonotype has only a few counts. A read error is likely, as this CDR3 ends without the conserved phenylalanine or tryptophan. The chain recombines TRBV28 with TRBJ2-5; 9 bases match TRBD1. Trimming cost V 5 bases and J 6 bases; bases outside gene matches: 13. CDR3 size: 16 residues. The germline gives CDR1 MDHEN, CDR2 SYDVKM. CDR3 sequence (DNA): TGTGCCAGCAGTCCCCAAGGACAGGGGAGGCAAAAGACCCAGTACCTC. The encoded protein is CASSPQGQGRQKTQYL.

V gene TRBV2 combines with J gene TRBJ2-7; D uncertain. Germline V gene sequence: CDR1 SNHLY, CDR2 FYNNEI. The V end was cut by 5 bases, the J end by 12 bases, with 14 bases between. The CDR3 is 11 amino acids. CDR3 bases: TGTGCCAGCAGTACAAACAGCTTACCGTACTTC. As protein: CASSTNSLPYF.

This clonotype showed up just a few times. CDR3 nucleotides: TGCAGTGCGGCCTCGGGGACACTGAACACCGGGGAGCTGTTTTTT. Protein sequence: CSAASGTLNTGELFF. The gene calls are TRBV20-1 and TRBJ2-2; TRBD1 is a possible D gene (6 bases). This CDR3 is 15 amino acids long. Deletions cut 6 bases from V and 1 base from J, with 15 bases between. Per the germline V gene, CDR1 is DFQATT and CDR2 is SNEGSKA (reference sequence).

At least ten counts were recorded for this clonotype. V and J are TRBV2 and TRBJ2-7; D is unclear. This CDR3 is 14 amino acids long. Germline V CDR1 and CDR2: SNHLY, FYNNEI. Deletions cut 2 bases from V and 0 bases from J, with 8 bases between. The CDR3 region has the DNA TGTGCCAGCAGTGAAAGTCGTACCTCCTACGAGCAGTACTTC. Its translation: CASSESRTSYEQYF.

This clonotype was recorded many times. The chain is built from TRBV5-6 and TRBJ2-1; D not resolved. CDR1 is SGHDT, CDR2 YYEEEE, per germline. The CDR3 runs to 15 residues. V gave up 5 bases and J gave up 2 bases, with 14 bases separating them. The CDR3 is CASSLPRIAYNEQFF. The CDR3, as DNA: TGTGCCAGCAGTCTCCCGCGGATTGCCTACAATGAGCAGTTCTTC.

This clonotype was observed at least ten times. The chain has TRBV2 and TRBJ1-2, with 9 bases that match TRBD1. V lost 7 bases, J lost 2 bases, and 5 bases stayed unmatched. The CDR3 is 14 residues long. The V gene's germline CDR1 is SNHLY and CDR2 FYNNEI. In DNA, the CDR3 is TGTGCCAGCACGGCAACAGGGGGCAACTATGGCTACACCTTC. It encodes CASTATGGNYGYTF. The whole variable domain, remainder taken from reference TRBV2 and TRBJ1-2, is EPEVTQTPSHQVTQMGQEVILRCVPISNHLYFYWYRQILGQKVEFLVSFYNNEISEKSEIFDDQFSVERPDGSNFTLKIRSTKLEDSAMYFCASTATGGNYGYTFGSGTRLTVV.

This clonotype occurred many times. V and J are TRBV20-1 and TRBJ2-1, with D perhaps matching TRBD1 (6 bases). The CDR3 spans 13 residues. The V end was cut by 5 bases, the J end by 2 bases, with 10 bases between. Germline lookup yields CDR1 DFQATT and CDR2 SNEGSKA (reference sequence). As DNA, the CDR3 is TGCAGTGCTCAGAGGGACACCTACAATGAGCAGTTCTTC. This encodes CSAQRDTYNEQFF.

This clonotype was observed many times. The chain combines TRBV6-2 or TRBV6-3 with TRBJ2-7; no clear D. V was trimmed by 7 bases and J by 7 bases, leaving 11 bases between them. The CDR3 is made up of 11 amino acids. Germline V gene lookup returns CDR1 MNHEY and CDR2 SVGEGT. The CDR3: CASTRLSEQYF. The CDR3 bases are TGTGCCAGCACGAGGCTCTCTGAGCAGTACTTC.

This clonotype was recorded many times. The V and J genes are TRBV6-1 and TRBJ2-3, with no clear D. Per germline, CDR1 MNHNS and CDR2 SASEGT. V lost 4 bases to trimming and J lost 2 bases, with 10 bases between them. The CDR3 loop spans 14 amino acids. Here the CDR3 reads CASSVQEDTDTQYF. CDR3 sequence (DNA): TGTGCCAGCAGTGTCCAGGAAGACACAGATACGCAGTATTTT.